Listed below are T cell receptor beta chains from one sample, sequenced in a study of beta chain features in type 1 diabetes. The data were produced by immunoSEQ multiplex PCR, yet TCRdb's version contains in-frame clones alone and is incomplete. Of about 660,000 clones in the sample, over 11% were seen once. The specimen was naive CD4+ T cells from blood. The receptor set was obtained from a young man with type 1 diabetes. CDR3s include the opening cysteine and the closing phenylalanine or tryptophan. A D gene is named only where the DNA matches it firmly. Some rows have no size entry. The others give once, few or many, or a class for an expanded clone.

J gene	V gene	D gene	clone size	CDR3 protein	CDR3 DNA
TRBJ1-3	TRBV25-1	TRBD1	NA	CASSDPGQPFSGNTIYF	TGTGCCAGCAGTGATCCGGGACAGCCTTTCTCTGGAAACACCATATATTTT
TRBJ2-1	TRBV27	TRBD2	few	CASSLASGIGEQFF	TGTGCCAGCAGTTTAGCTAGCGGGATTGGTGAGCAGTTCTTC
TRBJ2-6	TRBV29-1	TRBD2	NA	CSVGLPSGGFGANVLTF	TGCAGCGTTGGACTGCCTAGCGGGGGCTTTGGGGCCAACGTCCTGACTTTC
TRBJ1-5	TRBV28	NA	NA	CASSLPVPMIPQHF	TGTGCCAGCAGTTTGCCTGTCCCGATGATCCCCCAGCATTTT
TRBJ2-5	TRBV9	NA	NA	CASSVRGDQETQYF	TGTGCCAGCAGCGTTAGGGGGGATCAAGAGACCCAGTACTTC
TRBJ2-7	TRBV7-2	NA	NA	CASSLGGPSYEQYF	TGTGCCAGCAGCTTGGGCGGACCCTCCTACGAGCAGTACTTC
TRBJ1-5	TRBV18	TRBD1	NA	CASSPPRGQGAQHF	TGTGCCAGCTCACCACCGCGGGGACAGGGGGCCCAGCATTTT
TRBJ2-1	TRBV7-2	NA	few	CASSPSGLGYNEQFF	TGTGCCAGCAGCCCCTCGGGACTCGGGTACAATGAGCAGTTCTTC
TRBJ2-1	TRBV11-3	NA	NA	CASSPETRAYNEQFF	TGTGCCAGCAGCCCAGAAACGCGGGCCTACAATGAGCAGTTCTTC
TRBJ2-3	TRBV10-3	NA	NA	CATGRVQADTQYF	TGTGCCACGGGCCGAGTCCAAGCAGATACGCAGTATTTT
TRBJ2-1	TRBV18	TRBD2	NA	CASSPLGGDEQFF	TGTGCCAGCTCACCACTCGGGGGGGATGAGCAGTTCTTC
TRBJ1-1	TRBV29-1	NA	few	CSVERGLGTEAFF	TGCAGCGTTGAGAGGGGGTTGGGCACTGAAGCTTTCTTT
TRBJ1-5	TRBV30	NA	once	CAWSYGGNQPQHF	TGTGCCTGGTCCTACGGGGGGAATCAGCCCCAGCATTTT
TRBJ2-3	TRBV19	NA	NA	CASSPTYSTDTQYF	TGTGCCAGTAGTCCTACATATAGCACAGATACGCAGTATTTT
TRBJ2-1	TRBV7-6	NA	NA	CASSLGAASYNEQFF	TGTGCCAGCAGCTTAGGGGCCGCCTCCTACAATGAGCAGTTCTTC
TRBJ2-3	TRBV7-2	NA	NA	CASSLAGSGTDTQYF	TGTGCCAGCAGCTTAGCGGGGAGCGGCACAGATACGCAGTATTTT
TRBJ2-7	TRBV30	NA	few	CAWSATGYEQYF	TGTGCCTGGAGTGCCACGGGCTACGAGCAGTACTTC
TRBJ2-7	TRBV5-6	NA	NA	CASSSLGEGAYEQYF	TGTGCCAGCAGCTCCCTGGGGGAGGGGGCTTACGAGCAGTACTTC
TRBJ2-5	TRBV30	NA	NA	CAWSVIGIQETQYF	TGTGCCTGGAGTGTAATTGGAATTCAAGAGACCCAGTACTTC
TRBJ2-3	TRBV9	NA	NA	CASSVSGTPPRDTQYF	TGTGCCAGCAGCGTATCCGGGACTCCTCCCAGAGATACGCAGTATTTT
TRBJ2-1	TRBV20-1	NA	few	CSVTSPYEQFF	TGCAGTGTCACGTCCCCCTATGAGCAGTTCTTC
TRBJ2-3	TRBV4-1	NA	once	CASSQDREVSGADTQYF	TGCGCCAGCAGCCAAGACAGGGAAGTTAGCGGAGCAGATACGCAGTATTTT
TRBJ2-1	TRBV19	NA	few	CASRMGSYNEQFF	TGTGCCAGTAGAATGGGGTCCTACAATGAGCAGTTCTTC
TRBJ2-7	TRBV5-4	NA	NA	CASTTPEGSYEQYF	TGTGCCAGCACGACCCCTGAGGGGTCCTACGAGCAGTACTTC
TRBJ2-4	TRBV30	NA	once	CAWRAFGAKNIQYF	TGTGCCTGGAGGGCCTTCGGGGCCAAAAACATTCAGTACTTC
TRBJ2-7	TRBV7-9	NA	NA	CASSLGGGNSYEQYF	TGTGCCAGCAGCTTAGGAGGGGGGAATTCCTACGAGCAGTACTTC
TRBJ2-5	TRBV29-1	NA	NA	CSVESSGETQYF	TGCAGCGTTGAAAGCAGCGGGGAGACCCAGTACTTC
TRBJ1-2	TRBV25-1	NA	NA	CASSDGVANGYTF	TGTGCCAGCAGTGATGGAGTTGCCAATGGCTACACCTTC
TRBJ1-1	TRBV6-6	NA	once	CASCQREVATEAFF	TGTGCCAGCTGCCAAAGGGAGGTGGCCACTGAAGCTTTCTTT
TRBJ2-6	TRBV4-1	NA	few	CASSQESGANVLTF	TGCGCCAGCAGCCAAGAATCAGGGGCCAACGTCCTGACTTTC
TRBJ2-7	TRBV20-1	NA	NA	CSANREGEQYF	TGCAGTGCTAACAGGGAAGGCGAGCAGTACTTC
TRBJ2-7	TRBV5-1	NA	NA	CASSLQLQGTEQYF	TGCGCCAGCAGCCTTCAACTTCAGGGTACCGAGCAGTACTTC
TRBJ1-5	TRBV30	NA	few	CAWSALGRVDQPQHF	TGTGCCTGGAGCGCCCTAGGGAGGGTAGACCAGCCCCAGCATTTT
TRBJ1-6	TRBV30	TRBD1	NA	CACPLGQGTSPLHF	TGTGCCTGCCCCCTCGGACAGGGGACTTCACCCCTCCACTTT
TRBJ2-3	TRBV7-9	NA	NA	CASSLEGTVTDTQYF	TGTGCCAGCAGCTTGGAGGGGACAGTGACAGATACGCAGTATTTT
TRBJ1-1	TRBV10-3	NA	few	CAIRADKNTEAFF	TGTGCCATCAGAGCGGACAAGAACACTGAAGCTTTCTTT
TRBJ1-1	TRBV2	NA	few	CASRDSPNTEAFF	TGTGCCAGCAGGGACAGTCCGAACACTGAAGCTTTCTTT
TRBJ2-7	TRBV30	TRBD1	NA	CAWRRTGASYEQYF	TGTGCCTGGAGAAGGACAGGGGCCTCCTACGAGCAGTACTTC
TRBJ1-5	TRBV30	NA	NA	CAWSVLQGNQPQHF	TGTGCCTGGAGTGTTCTACAGGGCAACCAGCCCCAGCATTTT